The 26 T cell receptor beta chains presented below share a single source sample, sequenced in a study of T cell responses to AZD1222 COVID-19 vaccine. Profiling relied on immunoSEQ multiplex PCR, and the TCRdb table lists in-frame clones only, not all of them. This table holds about 120,000 clones, approximately 89% found once. Sequencing was performed on peripheral blood, taken on day 0 of AZD1222 vaccination. These receptors were collected from an adult in good health.

This chain links TRBV10-1 with TRBJ1-4; 7 bases align to TRBD1. V dropped 3 bases and J dropped 13; count of bases not matched to a gene: 5. Germline V CDR1 and CDR2: WNHNN, SYGVQD (reference sequence). This CDR3 has 12 residues. The CDR3 coding sequence is TGCGCCAGCAGTGACCGAGGGACAGCACTGTTTTTT. This encodes CASSDRGTALFF.

V and J are TRBV7-2 and TRBJ1-2; a weak D match, TRBD1 (5 bases). With 2 bases removed from V and 3 bases from J, the gap between germline ends came to 13 bases. This CDR3 contains 15 residues. Germline CDR1 and CDR2: SGHTA and FQGNSA. The CDR3 reads CASSLRRDGYYGYTF. The CDR3 nucleotides read TGTGCCAGCAGCTTACGACGGGACGGCTACTATGGCTACACCTTC.

V gene TRBV30 combines with J gene TRBJ1-4, with 9 nucleotides matching TRBD1. Germline trimming cut 4 bases from V and 8 bases from J; bases unmatched to any gene: 11. The CDR3 length is 15 residues. Germline V gene sequence: CDR1 GTSNPN, CDR2 SVGIG (reference sequence). The CDR3 protein is CAWTPPGQGREKLFF. The CDR3 bases are TGTGCCTGGACCCCCCCGGGACAGGGACGAGAAAAACTGTTTTTT.

This rearrangement joins TRBV3-1 (or the pseudogene TRBV3-2) to TRBJ2-1; 8 nucleotides match TRBD1. CDR1 and CDR2 from the germline V gene are LGHDT and YNNKEL (reference sequence). V gave up 2 bases and J gave up 3 bases; unmatched junction bases: 6. The CDR3 spans 16 residues. The CDR3: CASSQIPGQGYNEQFF. The CDR3, as DNA: TGTGCCAGCAGCCAAATACCAGGACAGGGCTACAATGAGCAGTTCTTC.

This chain connects TRBV7-2 to TRBJ1-1; D unclear. Germline V gene lookup returns CDR1 SGHTA and CDR2 FQGNSA. V was trimmed by 3 bases and J by 2 bases, leaving 10 bases between them. The CDR3 loop spans 14 amino acids. CDR3 in DNA: TGTGCCAGCAGCTTTGGGGTGGCAAACACTGAAGCTTTCTTT. It yields the protein CASSFGVANTEAFF.

The rearrangement uses TRBV12-3 or TRBV12-4 and TRBJ2-3; perhaps D is TRBD1 or TRBD2 (5 bases each). Between the trimmed V and J ends, which lost 4 bases and 9 bases, there was a span of 14 bases. This CDR3 is built from 13 residues. The CDR3 is CASSSPGTPTQYF. For the CDR3, the DNA is TGTGCCAGCAGTTCTCCCGGGACCCCCACGCAGTATTTT.

This chain links TRBV6-5 with TRBJ2-2; 10 bases align to TRBD2. V lost 3 bases to trimming and J lost 6 bases; unmatched junction nucleotides: 7. The CDR3 extends over 16 amino acids. Per germline, CDR1 MNHEY and CDR2 SVGAGI. This CDR3 is CASSYSGGPPPGELFF. The CDR3 DNA reads TGTGCCAGCAGTTATAGCGGGGGGCCCCCCCCCGGGGAGCTGTTTTTT.

The chain links TRBV2 to TRBJ1-5; D might be TRBD1 (6 bases). From germline, CDR1 is SNHLY and CDR2 FYNNEI. The CDR3 is made up of 13 amino acids. The V and J ends lost 10 bases and 6 bases respectively, with 16 bases between them. The CDR3 sequence is CATRQAAPQPQHF. The CDR3 DNA is TGTGCCACCAGACAGGCGGCCCCTCAGCCCCAGCATTTT.

The chain combines TRBV6-5 with TRBJ1-1, with 8 nucleotides matching TRBD1. The trim removed 7 bases at V and 3 bases at J, leaving 4 bases unmatched. This CDR3 spans 13 amino acids. Germline V gene lookup returns CDR1 MNHEY and CDR2 SVGAGI. CDR3 DNA sequence: TGTGCCAGCAATCCACAGGGGGACACTGAAGCTTTCTTT. Protein product: CASNPQGDTEAFF.

This rearrangement joins TRBV7-8 to TRBJ1-1; no reliable D call. CDR1 is SGHVS and CDR2 is FQNEAQ in the germline V gene. Deletions cut 6 bases from V and 0 bases from J, with 11 bases between. CDR3 length: 14 amino acids. This CDR3 is CASSVRLMNTEAFF. CDR3 sequence (DNA): TGTGCCAGCAGTGTGAGACTCATGAACACTGAAGCTTTCTTT.

V gene TRBV5-4 combines with J gene TRBJ1-6; a possible D gene is TRBD1 (6 bases). The CDR3 runs to 15 residues. V was pared by 4 bases and J by 7 bases, with 15 bases between. Germline V lookup: CDR1 SGHNT, CDR2 YYREEE (reference sequence). For the CDR3, the DNA is TGTGCCAGCAGCCTCTCGCTCGGGACAAATTCACCCCTCCACTTT. It encodes CASSLSLGTNSPLHF.

The rearrangement links TRBV5-1 to TRBJ2-7; D is unclear. CDR1 SGHRS and CDR2 YFSETQ come from the germline V gene. The CDR3 sequence is 12 residues long. With 6 bases removed from V and 2 bases from J, the gap between germline ends came to 9 bases. The DNA of the CDR3 is TGCGCCAGCACCGCAGGCACCTACGAGCAGTACTTC. This encodes CASTAGTYEQYF.

There are a few counts of this clone. The chain carries TRBV12-3 or TRBV12-4 and TRBJ1-1; D is ambiguous. Trimming removed 6 bases at V and 0 bases at J, with 8 bases between. CDR3 size: 13 residues. CDR3 coding DNA: TGTGCCAGCAGCCATGGCCTGAACACTGAAGCTTTCTTT. It is translated as CASSHGLNTEAFF.

This clone has more than one count but fewer than ten. A junction end diverges from the germline sequence, so it may reflect a read error. This sample includes further DNA sequences coding for the same CDR3. The genes are TRBV4-2 and TRBJ2-2, with TRBD1 matching 9 bases. Germline assignment: CDR1 LGHNA and CDR2 YNFKEQ. CDR3 length: 16 residues. Here the CDR3 DNA reads TGTGCCAGCACCCAAGACAGGGGGGGGTTGGCCGGGGAGCTGTTTTTT. This encodes CASTQDRGGLAGELFF.

This clone appeared once. V usage is TRBV6-5 and J usage is TRBJ2-7, with 8 bases matching TRBD1. The CDR3 covers 14 residues. V was pared by 7 bases and J by 1 base, with 6 bases of the junction left unmatched. In germline, CDR1 is MNHEY, CDR2 SVGAGI. This chain's CDR3 is CASISGQGSYEQYF. In DNA, the CDR3 is TGTGCCAGCATTTCTGGACAGGGATCCTACGAGCAGTACTTC.

This clone was seen a handful of times. V and J are TRBV3-1 (or the pseudogene TRBV3-2) and TRBJ1-3; D possibly corresponds to TRBD1 (5 bases). The V gene's germline CDR1 is LGHDT and CDR2 YNNKEL (reference sequence). V shed 5 bases and J shed 2 bases, with 16 bases lying between them. There are 16 residues in the CDR3. The CDR3 DNA sequence: TGTGCCAGCAGCTCGGATTCTCAGGGTACTGGAAACACCATATATTTT. Its protein product is CASSSDSQGTGNTIYF.

This sequence joins TRBV30 and TRBJ1-4; D ambiguous. The CDR3 extends over 14 amino acids. Between the trimmed V and J ends, which lost 0 bases and 6 bases, there was a span of 11 bases. CDR1 and CDR2 (germline): GTSNPN, SVGIG (reference sequence). CDR3 in amino acids: CAWSVGLSDEKLFF. CDR3 DNA sequence: TGTGCCTGGAGTGTCGGGTTGTCGGATGAAAAACTGTTTTTT.

The chain employs TRBV6-5 and TRBJ2-5; no reliable D call. Trimming cost V 0 bases and J 5 bases, with 10 bases left between them. The CDR3 is 14 amino acids. CDR1 and CDR2 (germline): MNHEY, SVGAGI. This CDR3 is CASSYSNRAETQYF. The DNA of the CDR3 is TGTGCCAGCAGTTACTCGAACCGTGCGGAGACCCAGTACTTC.

The J gene is TRBJ2-7, the V gene TRBV6-5, with D possibly TRBD2 on 6 matching bases. The germline CDR1 and CDR2 sequences are MNHEY and SVGAGI. CDR3 length: 14 residues. The V end was cut by 6 bases, the J end by 2 bases, with 14 bases between. In DNA, the CDR3 is TGTGCCAGCAGACCGGGACTCCTGCCCTACGAGCAGTACTTC. Protein product: CASRPGLLPYEQYF.

The sample holds a few counts of this clone. This chain links TRBV6-5 with TRBJ1-2; unclear D gene. This CDR3 spans 13 amino acids. The germline V gene has CDR1 MNHEY and CDR2 SVGAGI. V gave up 4 bases and J gave up 4 bases, with 10 bases separating them. CDR3 in amino acids: CASSSRRTYGYTF. The CDR3 bases are TGTGCCAGCAGTTCCCGACGGACCTATGGCTACACCTTC.

V usage is TRBV4-3 and J usage is TRBJ1-1; a weak D match, TRBD1 (6 bases). The CDR3 totals 15 residues. Germline V gene sequence: CDR1 LGHNA, CDR2 YSLEER. Deletions cut 1 base from V and 5 bases from J, with 14 bases between. The DNA of the CDR3 is TGCGCCAGCAGCCAAGGGGACACCCATCGGACTGAAGCTTTCTTT. Translating gives CASSQGDTHRTEAFF.

The chain carries TRBV2 and TRBJ1-1, with D hard to call. CDR3 length equals 14 residues. V lost 7 bases and J 1 base, leaving 13 bases between the germline ends. Looked up from germline, CDR1 is SNHLY and CDR2 is FYNNEI. The CDR3 coding sequence is TGTGCCAGCAACGTAGACCTTTGGAACACTGAAGCTTTCTTT. Amino acids: CASNVDLWNTEAFF.

The chain carries TRBV3-1 (or the pseudogene TRBV3-2) and TRBJ1-6; D remains ambiguous. The V end lost 1 base, the J end lost 10 bases, and 11 bases lay between the germline ends. The CDR3 spans 14 residues. Looked up from germline, CDR1 is LGHDT and CDR2 is YNNKEL (reference sequence). The CDR3 region is CASSQVISESPLHF. In DNA form, the CDR3 reads TGTGCCAGCAGCCAAGTTATATCGGAGTCACCCCTCCACTTT.

The chain uses TRBV6-5 and TRBJ1-3, with D possibly being TRBD1 (5 bases). The CDR3 has 13 residues. The V end was cut by 4 bases, the J end by 9 bases, with 13 bases between. From germline, CDR1 is MNHEY and CDR2 SVGAGI. CDR3 loop: CASSSRGGVTIYF. CDR3 sequence (DNA): TGTGCCAGCAGTTCCCGGGGGGGGGTCACCATATATTTT.

This chain links TRBV7-9 with TRBJ1-4; no definite D call. V lost 4 bases to trimming and J lost 7 bases, with 13 bases between them. Germline CDR1 is SEHNR and CDR2 is FQNEAQ (reference sequence). The CDR3 has 14 residues. The CDR3 sequence is CASSWLGFGEKLFF. The DNA of the CDR3 is TGTGCCAGCAGCTGGTTAGGCTTTGGTGAAAAACTGTTTTTT. Combining the CDR3 with reference TRBV7-9 and TRBJ1-4 gives the whole variable domain DTGVSQNPRHKITKRGQNVTFRCDPISEHNRLYWYRQTLGQGPEFLTYFQNEAQLEKSRLLSDRFSAERPKGSFSTLEIQRTEQGDSAMYLCASSWLGFGEKLFFGSGTQLSVL.

This sequence joins TRBV11-3 and TRBJ1-3, with D possibly TRBD1 on 5 matching bases. In germline, CDR1 is SGHNT, CDR2 YENEEA. This CDR3 spans 14 amino acids. Between the trimmed V and J ends, which lost 3 bases and 0 bases, there was a span of 6 bases. For the CDR3, the DNA is TGTGCCAGCAGCTTTGGGGGCTCTGGAAACACCATATATTTT. It yields the protein CASSFGGSGNTIYF.